The entry below gives a single T cell receptor (beta chain) sequence along with its context. These data belong to a study of OX40 agonist ivuxolimab in advanced cancers. Study-level information: Checkpoint inhibitors had been given previously to 40% of patients. In three patients, partial responses were observed, one with hepatocellular carcinoma and two with cutaneous melanoma.

CDR1 is SGHVS and CDR2 is FQNEAQ in the germline V gene. The CDR3 spans 14 residues. V lost 2 bases and J 3 bases, leaving 10 bases between the germline ends. Some clones are missing from TCRdb's copy, which holds only in-frame ones; the method was immunoSEQ multiplex PCR. The table includes fewer than 45,000 clones, approximately 88% detected once. Source: CD4+ or CD8+ T cells sorted from blood, taken in a trial of the OX40 agonist ivuxolimab. This TCR derives from an adult with an advanced solid tumor such as melanoma, head and neck, liver or kidney cancer. This chain uses TRBV7-8 with TRBJ1-1; a possible D gene is TRBD1 (5 bases). CDR3 nucleotide sequence: TGTGCCAGCAGCTTATCCTCAGGGTACACTGAAGCTTTCTTT. Translating it yields CASSLSSGYTEAFF.